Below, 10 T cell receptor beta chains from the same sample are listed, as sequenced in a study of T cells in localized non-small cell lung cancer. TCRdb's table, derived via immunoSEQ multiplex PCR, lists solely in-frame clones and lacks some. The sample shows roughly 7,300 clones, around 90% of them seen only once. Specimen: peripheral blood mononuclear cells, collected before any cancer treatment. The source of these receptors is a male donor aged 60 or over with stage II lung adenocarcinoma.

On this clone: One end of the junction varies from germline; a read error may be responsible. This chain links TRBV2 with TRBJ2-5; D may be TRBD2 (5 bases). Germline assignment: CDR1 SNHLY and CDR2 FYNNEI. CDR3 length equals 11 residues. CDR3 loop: CASAVFRGPNF. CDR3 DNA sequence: TGTGCCAGCGCGGTTTTTCGGGGTCCGAACTTC. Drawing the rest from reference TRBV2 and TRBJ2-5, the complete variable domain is EPEVTQTPSHQVTQMGQEVILRCVPISNHLYFYWYRQILGQKVEFLVSFYNNEISEKSEIFDDQFSVERPDGSNFTLKIRSTKLEDSAMYFCASAVFRGPNFGPGTRLLVL.

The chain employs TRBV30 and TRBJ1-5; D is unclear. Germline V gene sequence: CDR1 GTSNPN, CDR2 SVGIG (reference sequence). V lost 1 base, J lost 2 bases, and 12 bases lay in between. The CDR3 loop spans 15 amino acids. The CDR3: CAWSGPGSGNQPQHF. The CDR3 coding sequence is TGTGCCTGGAGTGGCCCGGGCAGTGGCAATCAGCCCCAGCATTTT.

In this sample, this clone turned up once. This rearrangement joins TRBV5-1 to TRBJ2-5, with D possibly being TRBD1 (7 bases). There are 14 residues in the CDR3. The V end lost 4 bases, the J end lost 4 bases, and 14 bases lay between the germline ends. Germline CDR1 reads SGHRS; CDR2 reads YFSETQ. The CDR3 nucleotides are TGCGCCAGCAGCCTCGGGACAGCGGGAGAGACCCAGTACTTC. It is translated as CASSLGTAGETQYF.

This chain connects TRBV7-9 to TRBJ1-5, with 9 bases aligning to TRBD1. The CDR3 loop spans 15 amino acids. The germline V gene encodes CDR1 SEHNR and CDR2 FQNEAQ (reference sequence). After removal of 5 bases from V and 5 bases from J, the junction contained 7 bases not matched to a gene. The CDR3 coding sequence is TGTGCCAGCAGCGCCGGGACAGGGATTCATCAGCCCCAGCATTTT. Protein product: CASSAGTGIHQPQHF.

CDR3 sequence reads: CASSAAGGYGYTF. The CDR3 nucleotides read TGTGCCAGCAGTGCGGCAGGGGGCTATGGCTACACCTTC. This chain joins TRBV6-1 and TRBJ1-2, with 7 bases lining up with TRBD1. The V and J ends lost 4 bases and 4 bases, in that order; junction bases with no gene match: 3. Germline V gives CDR1 MNHNS, CDR2 SASEGT. This CDR3 has 13 amino acids.

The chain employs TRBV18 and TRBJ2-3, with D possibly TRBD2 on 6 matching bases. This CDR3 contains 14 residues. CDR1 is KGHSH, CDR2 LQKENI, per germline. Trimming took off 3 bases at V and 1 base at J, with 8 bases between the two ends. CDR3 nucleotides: TGTGCCAGCTCACCGGGGGGAGGCACAGATACGCAGTATTTT. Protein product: CASSPGGGTDTQYF. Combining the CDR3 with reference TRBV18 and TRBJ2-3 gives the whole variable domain NAGVMQNPRHLVRRRGQEARLRCSPMKGHSHVYWYRQLPEEGLKFMVYLQKENIIDESGMPKERFSAEFPKEGPSILRIQQVVRGDSAAYFCASSPGGGTDTQYFGPGTRLTVL.

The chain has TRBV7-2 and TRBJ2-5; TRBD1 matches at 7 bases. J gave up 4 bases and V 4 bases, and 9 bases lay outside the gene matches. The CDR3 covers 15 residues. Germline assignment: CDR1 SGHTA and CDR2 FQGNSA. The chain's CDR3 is CASSSTGTATETQYF. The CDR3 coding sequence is TGTGCCAGCAGCTCCACCGGGACAGCAACAGAGACCCAGTACTTC.

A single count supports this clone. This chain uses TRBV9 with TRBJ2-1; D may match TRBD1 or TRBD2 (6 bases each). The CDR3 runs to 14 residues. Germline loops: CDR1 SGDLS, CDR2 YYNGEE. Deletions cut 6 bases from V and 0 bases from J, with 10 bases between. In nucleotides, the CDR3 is TGTGCCAGCACGGAGGGGGTCTCCTACAATGAGCAGTTCTTC. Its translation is CASTEGVSYNEQFF.

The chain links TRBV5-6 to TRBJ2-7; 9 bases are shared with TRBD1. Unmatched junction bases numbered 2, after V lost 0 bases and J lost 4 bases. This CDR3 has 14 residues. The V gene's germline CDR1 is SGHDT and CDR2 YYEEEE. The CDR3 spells CASSLAGQGYEQYF. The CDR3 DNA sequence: TGTGCCAGCAGCTTGGCCGGACAGGGGTACGAGCAGTACTTC.

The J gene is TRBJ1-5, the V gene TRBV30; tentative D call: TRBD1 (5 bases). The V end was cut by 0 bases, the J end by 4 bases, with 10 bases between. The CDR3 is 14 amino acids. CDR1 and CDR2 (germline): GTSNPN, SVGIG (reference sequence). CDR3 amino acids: CAWSVTAYNQPQHF. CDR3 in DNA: TGTGCCTGGAGTGTGACAGCCTATAATCAGCCCCAGCATTTT. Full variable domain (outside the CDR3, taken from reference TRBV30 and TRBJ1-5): SQTIHQWPATLVQPVGSPLSLECTVEGTSNPNLYWYRQAAGRGLQLLFYSVGIGQISSEVPQNLSASRPQDRQFILSSKKLLLSDSGFYLCAWSVTAYNQPQHFGDGTRLSIL.